The rows below give T cell receptor beta chains drawn from one sample of a study of cytomegalovirus exposure and HLA in healthy donors. Using immunoSEQ multiplex PCR, the repertoire was profiled, and TCRdb retains in-frame clones only, with some absent. The sample gives approximately 110,000 clones, 15% to 19% of which show up once; 1.5% to 2% is in the top ten. Sequenced input: PBMCs. These receptors were obtained from a young woman in good health and CMV-seronegative. Both conserved end residues are part of each CDR3. D genes are given only for firm matches. Only part of the rows carry a size: once, few, many, or a class if the clone is expanded.

j_call d_call cdr3_length v_call clone_size cdr3_aa cdr3_nt
TRBJ1-4 - 15 TRBV28 - CASSLFLQGNEKLFF TGTGCCAGCAGTTTATTCCTACAGGGTAATGAAAAACTGTTTTTT
TRBJ2-1 - 15 TRBV27 - CASSFRGGIILGQFF TGTGCCAGCAGTTTTCGAGGGGGTATTATTTTGGGGCAGTTCTTC
TRBJ1-6 - 14 TRBV6-4 few CASSKPTNSTPLHF TGTGCCAGCAGTAAACCGACTAATTCAACCCCCCTCCACTTT
TRBJ2-2 - 13 TRBV9 - CASSGTNTGELFF TGTGCCAGCAGCGGAACAAACACCGGGGAGCTGTTTTTT
TRBJ2-1 - 19 TRBV11-1 few CASSSVRGRGPRGYNEQFF TGTGCCAGCAGCTCAGTTCGTGGGCGGGGGCCCCGGGGTTACAATGAGCAGTTCTTC
TRBJ2-6 TRBD1 17 TRBV19 - CASTQDRGRAGANVLTF TGTGCCAGTACCCAGGACAGGGGGCGAGCTGGGGCCAACGTCCTGACTTTC
TRBJ2-6 TRBD2 17 TRBV28 - CASSRLLGGVKANVLTF TGTGCCAGCAGTCGCCTATTGGGAGGGGTAAAGGCCAACGTCCTGACTTTC
TRBJ1-3 TRBD1 14 TRBV7-9 few CASSKTGGKDTIYF TGTGCCAGCAGCAAGACAGGGGGCAAGGACACCATATATTTT
TRBJ2-7 TRBD1 14 TRBV9 - CASSEDRTSYEQYF TGTGCCAGCAGCGAGGACAGGACCTCCTACGAGCAGTACTTC
TRBJ2-2 - 14 TRBV30 - CAWSVPGEAGELFF TGTGCCTGGAGTGTACCGGGGGAGGCCGGGGAGCTGTTTTTT
TRBJ2-1 TRBD1 15 TRBV5-5 few CASSLGTGHYNEQFF TGTGCCAGCAGCCTCGGGACAGGGCACTACAATGAGCAGTTCTTC
TRBJ2-1 - 10 TRBV30 few CACPSSEQFF TGTGCCTGCCCCTCTAGTGAGCAGTTCTTC
TRBJ2-5 TRBD2 16 TRBV25-1 - CASSAGSGGSQETQYF TGTGCCAGCAGCGCTGGAAGCGGGGGGTCCCAAGAGACCCAGTACTTC
TRBJ1-2 - 14 TRBV13 - CASSQLLMDIGYTF TGTGCCAGCAGCCAACTACTTATGGATATTGGCTACACCTTC
TRBJ2-6 - 16 TRBV15 - CATSNMIGAGANVLTF TGTGCCACCAGCAACATGATAGGGGCTGGGGCCAACGTCCTGACTTTC
TRBJ1-4 - 14 TRBV30 few CAWSNREGREKLFF TGTGCCTGGAGCAACAGGGAGGGTCGGGAAAAACTGTTTTTT
TRBJ2-7 TRBD2 13 TRBV15 few CATSKSLAGGPYF TGTGCCACCAGCAAATCATTAGCGGGAGGGCCGTACTTC
TRBJ2-7 TRBD1 16 TRBV25-1 - CASSELRGQGAYEQYF TGTGCCAGCAGTGAATTACGGGGTCAGGGGGCCTACGAGCAGTACTTC
TRBJ1-5 - 14 TRBV27 - CASSPVGGTQPQHF TGTGCCAGCAGTCCCGTGGGAGGGACTCAGCCCCAGCATTTT
TRBJ1-5 - 14 TRBV6-6 - CASTVTGLGQPQHF TGTGCCAGCACCGTCACAGGGTTGGGTCAGCCCCAGCATTTT
TRBJ1-1 - 16 TRBV4-1 - CASSQDKGGANTEAFF TGCGCCAGCAGCCAAGATAAAGGCGGAGCGAACACTGAAGCTTTCTTT
TRBJ1-2 - 13 TRBV29-1 - CSTENQGTYGYTF TGCAGCACCGAAAACCAGGGGACCTATGGCTACACCTTC
TRBJ1-1 TRBD1 15 TRBV5-1 - CASSLPGQVNTEAFF TGCGCCAGCAGCTTACCCGGACAGGTGAACACTGAAGCTTTCTTT
TRBJ2-3 TRBD2 14 TRBV30 - CAWSSSGGLPTQYF TGTGCCTGGAGTAGTAGCGGGGGGTTACCTACGCAGTATTTT
TRBJ2-7 TRBD2 15 TRBV5-4 few CASSPSGREGYEQYF TGTGCCAGCAGCCCGAGCGGGAGGGAGGGGTACGAGCAGTACTTC
TRBJ1-1 TRBD1 12 TRBV5-6 - CASSLANRGAFF TGTGCCAGCAGCTTAGCCAACAGGGGAGCTTTCTTT
TRBJ2-1 - 16 TRBV18 - CASSPRAGDSYNEQFF TGTGCCAGCTCACCGAGGGCAGGGGATTCTTACAATGAGCAGTTCTTC
TRBJ1-4 - 14 TRBV6-1 - CASSEARRDEKLFF TGTGCCAGCAGTGAAGCTCGGAGGGATGAAAAACTGTTTTTT
TRBJ1-4 - 13 TRBV7-9 - CASTSAGVEKLFF TGTGCCAGCACCTCGGCAGGGGTGGAAAAACTGTTTTTT
TRBJ2-7 TRBD2 17 TRBV4-1 - CASSQSGETSGNFEQYF TGCGCCAGCAGCCAATCGGGGGAGACTAGCGGGAATTTCGAGCAGTACTTC
TRBJ2-6 TRBD1 18 TRBV9 - CASSVPTGGSSGANVLTF TGTGCCAGCAGCGTCCCGACAGGGGGGAGCTCTGGGGCCAACGTCCTGACTTTC
TRBJ2-3 TRBD1 15 TRBV10-3 few CAISESTGVTDTQYF TGTGCCATCAGTGAGTCGACAGGGGTAACAGATACGCAGTATTTT
TRBJ2-1 TRBD2 21 TRBV27 - CASSFTEPGLAGASSYNEQFF TGTGCCAGCAGTTTCACGGAACCGGGACTAGCGGGGGCCAGCTCCTACAATGAGCAGTTCTTC
TRBJ1-2 TRBD1 16 TRBV15 few CATSGTAGGAYYGYTF TGTGCCACCAGCGGCACCGCAGGGGGCGCCTACTATGGCTACACCTTC